Below, 22 T cell receptor beta chains from the same sample are listed, as sequenced in a study of technical replicates of blood from a handful of donors. Produced via immunoSEQ multiplex PCR; TCRdb's table is partial and in-frame only. Of fewer than 60,000 clones listed, roughly 90% are singletons. The sequenced sample consisted of PBMCs. Receptors originate from a human donor in good health. Some clones in this sample may be carry-over from other donors' samples.

CDR3 region: CASSVGTSGHEQYF. The CDR3 DNA reads TGTGCCAGCAGCGTAGGGACTAGCGGTCACGAGCAGTACTTC. The chain combines TRBV9 with TRBJ2-7; 10 bases map to TRBD2. CDR1 SGDLS and CDR2 YYNGEE come from the germline V gene. The J segment lost 5 bases and the V segment lost 0 bases, leaving 2 bases of the junction unmatched. This CDR3 is built from 14 residues.

The chain employs TRBV6-5 and TRBJ2-7, with 10 bases lining up with TRBD2. Unmatched junction bases numbered 6, after V lost 0 bases and J lost 7 bases. CDR1 is MNHEY, CDR2 SVGAGI, per germline. CDR3 length: 15 residues. CDR3 sequence reads: CASSYSSSGRREQYF. The CDR3 coding sequence is TGTGCCAGCAGTTACTCGTCTAGCGGGAGAAGGGAGCAGTACTTC.

The chain employs TRBV6-1 and TRBJ1-1, with D possibly matching TRBD1 (5 bases). Between the trimmed V and J ends, which lost 1 base and 0 bases, there was a span of 9 bases. The CDR3 runs to 15 residues. Germline V lookup: CDR1 MNHNS, CDR2 SASEGT. The CDR3 spells CASSEGQNMNTEAFF. As DNA, the CDR3 is TGTGCCAGCAGTGAAGGACAGAACATGAACACTGAAGCTTTCTTT.

V is TRBV19 and J is TRBJ1-5, with a tentative D call TRBD1 (5 bases). V was cut by 6 bases and J by 3 bases, with 6 bases left in between. CDR1 and CDR2 (germline): LNHDA, SQIVND (reference sequence). This CDR3 has 12 amino acids. CDR3 residues: CASRDTNQPQHF. The CDR3 DNA reads as TGTGCCAGTAGGGACACCAATCAGCCCCAGCATTTT.

The chain has TRBV7-9 and TRBJ2-7; maybe TRBD1 (6 bases). V gave up 6 bases and J gave up 5 bases, with 11 bases separating them. CDR3 length: 12 amino acids. Germline V lookup: CDR1 SEHNR, CDR2 FQNEAQ (reference sequence). CDR3 sequence (DNA): TGTGCCAGCAGTTCAACAGGGAACGAGCAGTACTTC. The encoded protein is CASSSTGNEQYF.

V gene TRBV2 combines with J gene TRBJ2-7; TRBD2 matches at 9 bases. Germline V gives CDR1 SNHLY, CDR2 FYNNEI. V lost 4 bases and J lost 5; bases outside the gene matches: 12. This CDR3 has 16 amino acids. The CDR3 bases are TGTGCCAGCAGTGGAGGAGCGGGAGGACGAAGTCACGAGCAGTACTTC. This codes for CASSGGAGGRSHEQYF.

This clone was detected only once. V gene TRBV4-1 combines with J gene TRBJ1-1, with D tentatively TRBD1 (5 bases). Trimming took 3 bases from V and 6 from J, leaving 8 bases between them. In germline, CDR1 is MGHRA, CDR2 YSYEKL. There are 12 residues in the CDR3. The CDR3 bases are TGCGCCAGCAGCCACAAGGGGTCTGAAGCTTTCTTT. Its translation: CASSHKGSEAFF.

The chain carries TRBV7-2 and TRBJ1-5, with TRBD1 as a possible D gene (5 bases). CDR3 length: 13 amino acids. Trimming took off 4 bases at V and 7 bases at J, with 11 bases between the two ends. The V gene's germline CDR1 is SGHTA and CDR2 FQGNSA. Here the CDR3 DNA reads TGTGCCAGCAGCTCGAACCAGGGACAGCCCCAGCATTTT. Its translation is CASSSNQGQPQHF.

The J gene is TRBJ1-1, the V gene TRBV7-2, with 11 bases lining up with TRBD1. Looked up from germline, CDR1 is SGHTA and CDR2 is FQGNSA. CDR3 length: 14 residues. Germline trimming cut 5 bases from V and 4 bases from J; bases unmatched to any gene: 3. CDR3 residues: CASSKGQGGTEAFF. CDR3 bases: TGTGCCAGCAGCAAGGGACAGGGGGGCACTGAAGCTTTCTTT. Combining the CDR3 with reference TRBV7-2 and TRBJ1-1 gives the whole variable domain GAGVSQSPSNKVTEKGKDVELRCDPISGHTALYWYRQSLGQGLEFLIYFQGNSAPDKSGLPSDRFSAERTGGSVSTLTIQRTQQEDSAVYLCASSKGQGGTEAFFGQGTRLTVV.

The V gene is TRBV29-1, the J gene TRBJ2-4; D is uncertain. This CDR3 comprises 15 residues. Germline assignment: CDR1 SQVTM and CDR2 ANQGSEA. V was trimmed by 6 bases and J by 1 base, leaving 16 bases between them. The CDR3 DNA sequence: TGCAGCGTCCTTGATACATTTTGGGCCAAAAACATTCAGTACTTC. It is translated as CSVLDTFWAKNIQYF.

The gene calls are TRBV9 and TRBJ2-2; a possible D gene is TRBD1 (8 bases). This CDR3 comprises 18 residues. V lost 0 bases and J 5 bases, leaving 20 bases between the germline ends. Germline CDR1 and CDR2: SGDLS and YYNGEE. The CDR3 region is CASSVAADGQGGTGELFF. CDR3 in DNA: TGTGCCAGCAGCGTAGCTGCCGACGGACAGGGAGGGACCGGGGAGCTGTTTTTT.

The V and J genes are TRBV5-1 and TRBJ2-1, with D perhaps matching TRBD2 (5 bases). The CDR3 is 18 amino acids. The ends were cut back, 3 bases at V and 0 bases at J, with 19 bases in the middle. Germline CDR1 and CDR2: SGHRS and YFSETQ. CDR3 sequence (DNA): TGCGCCAGCAGCTCGGGTTGGGGAAGCGGCCGCTCCTACAATGAGCAGTTCTTC. Translation: CASSSGWGSGRSYNEQFF.

The chain is built from TRBV19 and TRBJ1-2, with TRBD1 as a possible D gene (6 bases). CDR1 is LNHDA and CDR2 is SQIVND in the germline V gene (reference sequence). Trimming left V 4 bases short and J 4 bases short, with 13 bases between. The CDR3 sequence is 14 residues long. The CDR3 region has the DNA TGTGCCAGTAGTAGACCGGGCAGGGGCTATGGCTACACCTTC. Protein: CASSRPGRGYGYTF.

This chain uses TRBV10-3 with TRBJ2-1; 7 positions agree with TRBD2. The CDR3 is 16 amino acids. Germline values: CDR1 ENHRY, CDR2 SYGVKD. Trimming cost V 0 bases and J 5 bases; bases outside gene matches: 7. As DNA, the CDR3 is TGTGCCATCAGTGAGTCCCTCGGACTAGAGGACAATGAGCAGTTCTTC. It is translated as CAISESLGLEDNEQFF.

The chain combines TRBV16 with TRBJ2-3; D ambiguous. Germline assignment: CDR1 KGHSY and CDR2 FQNENV. With 0 bases removed from V and 4 bases from J, the gap between germline ends came to 5 bases. The CDR3 contains 13 residues. CDR3 amino acids: CASSQSTADTQYF. The DNA for the CDR3 is TGTGCCAGCAGCCAATCAACGGCAGATACGCAGTATTTT. Together with reference TRBV16 and TRBJ2-3, the CDR3 gives the full variable domain: GEEVAQTPKHLVRGEGQKAKLYCAPIKGHSYVFWYQQVLKNEFKFLISFQNENVFDETGMPKERFSAKCLPNSPCSLEIQATKLEDSAVYFCASSQSTADTQYFGPGTRLTVL.

V and J are TRBV7-3 and TRBJ2-5, with TRBD2 matching 13 bases. This CDR3 contains 16 residues. The trim removed 5 bases at V and 1 base at J, leaving 4 bases unmatched. Germline assignment: CDR1 SGHTA and CDR2 FQGTGA. CDR3 coding DNA: TGTGCCAGCAGCCCCGGGACTAGCGGGGTCCAAGAGACCCAGTACTTC. It is translated as CASSPGTSGVQETQYF.

This chain connects TRBV5-1 to TRBJ1-6, with D perhaps matching TRBD1 (6 bases). CDR1 and CDR2 from the germline V gene are SGHRS and YFSETQ. V was pared by 6 bases and J by 4 bases, with 14 bases between. This CDR3 spans 15 amino acids. CDR3 residues: CASKSERGYNSPLHF. In nucleotides, the CDR3 is TGCGCCAGCAAATCCGAGAGGGGGTATAATTCACCCCTCCACTTT.

J is TRBJ2-1 and V is TRBV5-1, with D perhaps TRBD2 (6 bases). Germline V gene sequence: CDR1 SGHRS, CDR2 YFSETQ. V was trimmed by 5 bases and J by 0 bases, leaving 12 bases between them. The CDR3 runs 15 residues. CDR3 sequence (DNA): TGCGCCAGCAGGGAGATAGCGGTCTCCTACAATGAGCAGTTCTTC. It translates to CASREIAVSYNEQFF.

The chain employs TRBV2 and TRBJ1-5; D is possibly TRBD1 (5 bases). Germline CDR1 SNHLY, CDR2 FYNNEI. Trimming cost V 3 bases and J 9 bases, with 6 bases left between them. The length of the CDR3 is 11 residues. The CDR3: CASSEGGPQHF. For the CDR3, the DNA is TGTGCCAGCAGTGAGGGGGGGCCCCAGCATTTT. Full variable domain (rest looked up from reference TRBV2 and TRBJ1-5): EPEVTQTPSHQVTQMGQEVILRCVPISNHLYFYWYRQILGQKVEFLVSFYNNEISEKSEIFDDQFSVERPDGSNFTLKIRSTKLEDSAMYFCASSEGGPQHFGDGTRLSIL.

V is TRBV7-3 and J is TRBJ2-1; 14 bases fit TRBD2. With 2 bases clipped from V and 7 bases from J, the junction kept 1 base outside the gene matches. The CDR3 is 15 residues long. Per the germline V gene, CDR1 is SGHTA and CDR2 is FQGTGA. CDR3 sequence: CASSLGTSGRNEQFF. The CDR3 bases are TGTGCCAGCAGCTTAGGGACTAGCGGGAGAAATGAGCAGTTCTTC.

This chain uses TRBV18 with TRBJ1-1, with a weak D call TRBD1 (5 bases). Per germline, CDR1 KGHSH and CDR2 LQKENI. V lost 6 bases, J lost 4 bases, and 18 bases lay in between. The length of the CDR3 is 15 residues. The CDR3 region is CASSPLKGGGTEAFF. In nucleotides, the CDR3 is TGTGCCAGCTCCCCTCTTAAGGGCGGGGGCACTGAAGCTTTCTTT.

The genes are TRBV6-4 and TRBJ2-2; TRBD2 matches at 9 bases. Germline V gene sequence: CDR1 MRHNA, CDR2 SNTAGT. This CDR3 has 17 residues. V lost 0 bases and J lost 3; bases outside the gene matches: 5. The CDR3: CASSDSSSGRHTGELFF. Written as DNA, the CDR3 is TGTGCCAGCAGTGACTCGTCCAGCGGGAGGCACACCGGGGAGCTGTTTTTT.